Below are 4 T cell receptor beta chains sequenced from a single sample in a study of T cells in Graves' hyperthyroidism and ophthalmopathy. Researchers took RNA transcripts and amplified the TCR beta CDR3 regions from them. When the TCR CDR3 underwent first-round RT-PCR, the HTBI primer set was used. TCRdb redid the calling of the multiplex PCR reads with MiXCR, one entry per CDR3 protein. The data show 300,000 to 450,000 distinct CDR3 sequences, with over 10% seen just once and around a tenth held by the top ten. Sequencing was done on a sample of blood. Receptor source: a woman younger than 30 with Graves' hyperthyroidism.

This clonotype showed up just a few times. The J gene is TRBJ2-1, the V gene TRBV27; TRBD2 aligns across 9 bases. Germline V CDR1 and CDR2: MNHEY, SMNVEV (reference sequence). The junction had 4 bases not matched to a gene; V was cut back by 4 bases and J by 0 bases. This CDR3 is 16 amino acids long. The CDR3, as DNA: TGTGCCAGCAGTTCCCTAGCGGGAAGCTCCTACAATGAGCAGTTCTTC. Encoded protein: CASSSLAGSSYNEQFF.

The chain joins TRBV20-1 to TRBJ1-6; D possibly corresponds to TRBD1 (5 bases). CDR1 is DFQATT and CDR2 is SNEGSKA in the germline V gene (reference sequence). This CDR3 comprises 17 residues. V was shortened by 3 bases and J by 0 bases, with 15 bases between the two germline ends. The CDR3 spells CSASGFGGTSYNSPLHF. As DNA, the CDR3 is TGCAGTGCTAGTGGATTTGGGGGAACCTCCTATAATTCACCCCTCCACTTT.

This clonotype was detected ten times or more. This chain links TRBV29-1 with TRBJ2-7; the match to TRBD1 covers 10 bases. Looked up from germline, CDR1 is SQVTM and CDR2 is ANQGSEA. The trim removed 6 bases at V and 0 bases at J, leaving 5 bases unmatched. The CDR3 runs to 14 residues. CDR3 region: CSVAGQGSSYEQYF. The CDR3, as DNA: TGCAGCGTAGCGGGACAGGGGAGCTCCTACGAGCAGTACTTC.

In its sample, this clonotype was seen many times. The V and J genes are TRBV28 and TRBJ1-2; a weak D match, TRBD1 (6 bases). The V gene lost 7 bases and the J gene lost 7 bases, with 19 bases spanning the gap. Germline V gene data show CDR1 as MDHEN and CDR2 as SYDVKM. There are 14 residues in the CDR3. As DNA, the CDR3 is TGTGCCAGCACCCAAACCTTCACAGGGACTGGCTACACCTTC. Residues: CASTQTFTGTGYTF.